This T cell receptor (beta chain) originates from a study of control samples from healthy donors and cancer patients. TCRdb's copy holds only in-frame clones and misses some; the assay was immunoSEQ multiplex PCR. Here the sample spans under 85,000 clones, 93% being singletons. V shed 5 bases, J shed 2 bases, and the junction held 10 bases outside the gene matches. The length of the CDR3 is 16 residues. Germline CDR1 reads SGHAT; CDR2 reads FQNNGV. Sequencing was carried out using PBMCs. The origin of this receptor is a woman in her thirties or forties with lung cancer. This rearrangement joins TRBV11-2 to TRBJ1-1; 8 bases agree with TRBD1. The CDR3 nucleotides read TGTGCCAGCAGCCGCAGGGGGCCAGAAGTAAACACTGAAGCTTTCTTT. This encodes CASSRRGPEVNTEAFF. The full variable domain, with the rest looked up from reference TRBV11-2 and TRBJ1-1, is EAGVAQSPRYKIIEKRQSVAFWCNPISGHATLYWYQQILGQGPKLLIQFQNNGVVDDSQLPKDRFSAERLKGVDSTLKIQPAKLEDSAVYLCASSRRGPEVNTEAFFGQGTRLTVV.